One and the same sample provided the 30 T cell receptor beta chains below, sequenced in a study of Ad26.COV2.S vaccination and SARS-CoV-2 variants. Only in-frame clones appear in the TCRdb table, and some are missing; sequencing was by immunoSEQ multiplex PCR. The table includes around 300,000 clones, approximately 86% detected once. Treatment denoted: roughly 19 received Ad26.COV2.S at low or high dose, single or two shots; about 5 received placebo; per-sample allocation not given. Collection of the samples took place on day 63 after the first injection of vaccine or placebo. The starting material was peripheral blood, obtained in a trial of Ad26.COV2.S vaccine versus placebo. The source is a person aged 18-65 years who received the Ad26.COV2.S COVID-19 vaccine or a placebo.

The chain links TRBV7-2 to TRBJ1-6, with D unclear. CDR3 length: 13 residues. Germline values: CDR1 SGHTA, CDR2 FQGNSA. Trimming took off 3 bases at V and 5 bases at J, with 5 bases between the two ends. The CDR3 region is CASSFVDNSPLHF. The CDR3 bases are TGTGCCAGCAGCTTTGTTGATAATTCACCCCTCCACTTT.

The CDR3 loop reads CATREGTEAFF. CDR3 coding DNA: TGTGCCACCCGGGAAGGCACTGAAGCTTTCTTT. V usage is TRBV10-3 and J usage is TRBJ1-1; D unresolved. Per germline, CDR1 ENHRY and CDR2 SYGVKD. Trimming removed 10 bases from V and 4 bases from J, with 10 bases in between. The CDR3 is 11 residues long.

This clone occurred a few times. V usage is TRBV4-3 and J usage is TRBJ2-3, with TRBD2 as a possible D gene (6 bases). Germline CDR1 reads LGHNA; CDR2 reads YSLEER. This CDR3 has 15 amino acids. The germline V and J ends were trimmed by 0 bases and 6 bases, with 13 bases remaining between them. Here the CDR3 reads CASSQEWTNRDTQYF. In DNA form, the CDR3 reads TGCGCCAGCAGCCAAGAGTGGACTAACAGGGATACGCAGTATTTT.

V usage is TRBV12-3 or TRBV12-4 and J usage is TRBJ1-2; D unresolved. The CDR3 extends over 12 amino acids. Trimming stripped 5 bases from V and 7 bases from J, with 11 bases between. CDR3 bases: TGTGCCAGCAGTCCCTCGGTGGCTGGCTACACCTTC. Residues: CASSPSVAGYTF.

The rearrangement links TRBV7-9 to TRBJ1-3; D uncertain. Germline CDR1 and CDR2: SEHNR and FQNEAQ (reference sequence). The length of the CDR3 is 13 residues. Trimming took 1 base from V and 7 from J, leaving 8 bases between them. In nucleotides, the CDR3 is TGTGCCAGCAGCTTAGACTGGAAGAACACCATATATTTT. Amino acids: CASSLDWKNTIYF.

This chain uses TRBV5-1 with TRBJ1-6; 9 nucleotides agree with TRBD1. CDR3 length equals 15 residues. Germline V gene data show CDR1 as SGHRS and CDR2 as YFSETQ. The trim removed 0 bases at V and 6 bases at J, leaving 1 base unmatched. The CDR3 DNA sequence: TGCGCCAGCAGCTTGGGGGGACAGGGTAATTCACCCCTCCACTTT. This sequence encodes CASSLGGQGNSPLHF.

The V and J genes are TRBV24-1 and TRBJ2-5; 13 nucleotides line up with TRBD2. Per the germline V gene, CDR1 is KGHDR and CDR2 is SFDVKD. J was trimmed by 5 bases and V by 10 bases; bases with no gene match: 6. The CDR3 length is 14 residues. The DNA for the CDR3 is TGTGCCACAGGACTAGCGGGAGTTGGGGAGACCCAGTACTTC. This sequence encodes CATGLAGVGETQYF.

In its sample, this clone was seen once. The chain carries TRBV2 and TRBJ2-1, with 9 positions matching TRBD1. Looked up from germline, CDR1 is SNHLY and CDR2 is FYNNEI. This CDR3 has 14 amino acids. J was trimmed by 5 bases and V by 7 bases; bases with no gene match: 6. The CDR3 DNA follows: TGTGCCAGCAATACCGGGACAGGGAACAATGAGCAGTTCTTC. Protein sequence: CASNTGTGNNEQFF.

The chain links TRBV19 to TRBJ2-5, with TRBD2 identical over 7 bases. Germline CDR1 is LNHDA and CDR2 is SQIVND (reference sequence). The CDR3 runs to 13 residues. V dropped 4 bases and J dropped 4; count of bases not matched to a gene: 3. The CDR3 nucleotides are TGTGCCAGTAGTAGGTGGGAGGGAGAGACCCAGTACTTC. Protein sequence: CASSRWEGETQYF.

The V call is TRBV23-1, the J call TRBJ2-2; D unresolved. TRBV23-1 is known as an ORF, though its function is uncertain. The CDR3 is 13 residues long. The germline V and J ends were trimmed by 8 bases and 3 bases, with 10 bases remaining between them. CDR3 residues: CASVMTDTGELFF. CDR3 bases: TGCGCCAGCGTAATGACGGACACCGGGGAGCTGTTTTTT.

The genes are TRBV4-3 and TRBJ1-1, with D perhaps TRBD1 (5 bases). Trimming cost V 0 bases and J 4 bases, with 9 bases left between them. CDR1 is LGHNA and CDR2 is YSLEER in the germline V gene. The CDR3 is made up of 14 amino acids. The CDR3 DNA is TGCGCCAGCAGCCAAGATTGGGGGGTCACTGAAGCTTTCTTT. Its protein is CASSQDWGVTEAFF.

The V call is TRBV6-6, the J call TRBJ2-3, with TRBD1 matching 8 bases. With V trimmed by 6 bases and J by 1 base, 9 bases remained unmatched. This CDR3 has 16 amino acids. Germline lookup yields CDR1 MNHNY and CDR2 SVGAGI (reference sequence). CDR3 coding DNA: TGTGCCAGCAGATCCTCGGACAGGGACGGCACAGATACGCAGTATTTT. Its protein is CASRSSDRDGTDTQYF.

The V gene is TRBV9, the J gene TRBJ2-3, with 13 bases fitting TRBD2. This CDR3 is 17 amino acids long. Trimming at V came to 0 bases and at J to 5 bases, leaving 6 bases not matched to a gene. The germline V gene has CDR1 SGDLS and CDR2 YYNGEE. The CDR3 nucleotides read TGTGCCAGCAGCGTAGCTACTAGCGGGGGGGCCGTAGATACGCAGTATTTT. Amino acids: CASSVATSGGAVDTQYF.

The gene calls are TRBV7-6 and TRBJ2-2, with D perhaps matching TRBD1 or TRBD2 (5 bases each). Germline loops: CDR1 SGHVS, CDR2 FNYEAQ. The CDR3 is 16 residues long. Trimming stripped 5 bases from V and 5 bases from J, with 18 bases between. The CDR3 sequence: CASSPVGAGPTGELFF. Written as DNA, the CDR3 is TGTGCCAGCAGCCCCGTCGGGGCAGGTCCTACCGGGGAGCTGTTTTTT.

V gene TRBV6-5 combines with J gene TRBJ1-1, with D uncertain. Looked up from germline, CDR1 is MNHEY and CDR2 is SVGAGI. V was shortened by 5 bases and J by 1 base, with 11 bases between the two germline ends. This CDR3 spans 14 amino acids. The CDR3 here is CASSSPRGNTEAFF. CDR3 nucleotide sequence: TGTGCCAGCAGTAGCCCTCGGGGGAACACTGAAGCTTTCTTT.

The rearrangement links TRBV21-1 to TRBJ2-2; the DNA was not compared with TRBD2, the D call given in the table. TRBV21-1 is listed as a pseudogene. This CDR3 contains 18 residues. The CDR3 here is CASSRETGTSGMTGELFF. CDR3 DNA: TGTGCCAGCAGCAGAGAGACCGGGACTAGCGGGATGACCGGGGAGCTGTTTTTT.

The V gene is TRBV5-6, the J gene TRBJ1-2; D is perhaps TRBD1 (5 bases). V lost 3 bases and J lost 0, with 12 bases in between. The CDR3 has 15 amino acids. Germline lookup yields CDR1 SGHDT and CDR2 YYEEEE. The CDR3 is CASSSAGGSNYGYTF. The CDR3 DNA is TGTGCCAGCAGCTCCGCGGGGGGGTCTAACTATGGCTACACCTTC.

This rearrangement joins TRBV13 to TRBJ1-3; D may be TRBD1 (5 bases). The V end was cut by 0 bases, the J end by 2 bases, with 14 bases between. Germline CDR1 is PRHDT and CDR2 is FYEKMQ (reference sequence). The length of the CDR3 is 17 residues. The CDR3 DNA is TGTGCCAGCAGCTTAGGGTACGGGACCATGGCTGGAAACACCATATATTTT. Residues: CASSLGYGTMAGNTIYF.

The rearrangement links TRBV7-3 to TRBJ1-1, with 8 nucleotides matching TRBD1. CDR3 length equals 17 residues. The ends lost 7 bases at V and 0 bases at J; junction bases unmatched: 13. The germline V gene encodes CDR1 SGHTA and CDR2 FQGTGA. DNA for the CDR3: TGTGCCAGCACCAAAAGGCAGGGGGCTTTTTTGAACACTGAAGCTTTCTTT. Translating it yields CASTKRQGAFLNTEAFF. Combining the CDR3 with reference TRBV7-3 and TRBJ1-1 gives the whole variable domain GAGVSQTPSNKVTEKGKYVELRCDPISGHTALYWYRQSLGQGPEFLIYFQGTGAADDSGLPNDRFFAVRPEGSVSTLKIQRTERGDSAVYLCASTKRQGAFLNTEAFFGQGTRLTVV.

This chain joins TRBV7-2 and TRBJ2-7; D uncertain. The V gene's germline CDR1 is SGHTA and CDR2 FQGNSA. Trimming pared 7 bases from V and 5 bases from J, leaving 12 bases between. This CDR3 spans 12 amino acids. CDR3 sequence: CASKDLGNEQYF. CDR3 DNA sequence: TGTGCCAGCAAGGACCTAGGCAACGAGCAGTACTTC.

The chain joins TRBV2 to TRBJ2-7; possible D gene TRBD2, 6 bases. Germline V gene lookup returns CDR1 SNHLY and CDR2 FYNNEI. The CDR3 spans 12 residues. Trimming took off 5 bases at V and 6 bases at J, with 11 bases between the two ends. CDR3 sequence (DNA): TGTGCCAGCAGTCCGGGGGTTCTCGAGCAGTACTTC. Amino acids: CASSPGVLEQYF.

DNA for the CDR3: TGTGCCAGCAGTTACTCTGGGGCCAACGTCCTGACTTTC. Protein product: CASSYSGANVLTF. The rearrangement uses TRBV6-5 and TRBJ2-6; no firm D call. The CDR3 spans 13 residues. Germline V lookup: CDR1 MNHEY, CDR2 SVGAGI. V was shortened by 0 bases and J by 3 bases, with 0 bases between the two germline ends.

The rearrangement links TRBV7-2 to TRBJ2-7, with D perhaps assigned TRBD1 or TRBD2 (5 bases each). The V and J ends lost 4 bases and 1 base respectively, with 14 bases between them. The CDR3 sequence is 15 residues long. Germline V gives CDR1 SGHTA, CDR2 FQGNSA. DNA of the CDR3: TGTGCCAGCAGCTCTCAGGGACGGCATTCCTACGAGCAGTACTTC. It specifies CASSSQGRHSYEQYF.

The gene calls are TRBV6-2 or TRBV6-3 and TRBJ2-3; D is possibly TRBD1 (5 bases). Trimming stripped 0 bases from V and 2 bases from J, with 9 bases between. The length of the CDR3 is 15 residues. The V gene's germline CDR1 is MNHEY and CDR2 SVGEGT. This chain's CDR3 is CASSYSETATDTQYF. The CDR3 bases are TGTGCCAGCAGTTACTCCGAGACAGCCACAGATACGCAGTATTTT.

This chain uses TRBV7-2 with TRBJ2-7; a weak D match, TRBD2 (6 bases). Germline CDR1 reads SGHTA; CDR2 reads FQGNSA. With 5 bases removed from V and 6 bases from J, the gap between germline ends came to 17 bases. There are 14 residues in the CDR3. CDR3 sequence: CASSPQNWGGEQYF. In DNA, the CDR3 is TGTGCCAGCAGCCCCCAGAATTGGGGAGGCGAGCAGTACTTC.

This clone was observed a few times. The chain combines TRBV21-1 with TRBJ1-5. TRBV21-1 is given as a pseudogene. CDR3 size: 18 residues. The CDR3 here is CASSKAPGTPRRDQPQHF. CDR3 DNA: TGTGCCAGCAGCAAAGCCCCTGGGACTCCCCGCAGAGACCAGCCCCAGCATTTT.

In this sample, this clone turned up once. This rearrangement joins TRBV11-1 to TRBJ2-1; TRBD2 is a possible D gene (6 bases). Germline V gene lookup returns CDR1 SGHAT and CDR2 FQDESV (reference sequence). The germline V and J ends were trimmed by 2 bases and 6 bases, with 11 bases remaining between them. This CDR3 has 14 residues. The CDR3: CASSLTGVTNEQFF. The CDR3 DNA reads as TGTGCCAGCAGCTTAACGGGAGTGACCAATGAGCAGTTCTTC.

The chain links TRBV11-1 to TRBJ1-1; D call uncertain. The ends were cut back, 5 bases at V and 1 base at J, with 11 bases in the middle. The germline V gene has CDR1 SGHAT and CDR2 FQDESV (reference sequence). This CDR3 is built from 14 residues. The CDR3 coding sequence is TGTGCCAGCAGCCCCCCATCGGGGAACACTGAAGCTTTCTTT. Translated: CASSPPSGNTEAFF.

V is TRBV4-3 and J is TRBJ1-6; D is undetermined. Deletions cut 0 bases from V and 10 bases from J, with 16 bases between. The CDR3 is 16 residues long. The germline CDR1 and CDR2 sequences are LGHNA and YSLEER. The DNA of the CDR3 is TGCGCCAGCAGCCAAGACGCCGGGTCGGTTGGATCACCCCTCCACTTT. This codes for CASSQDAGSVGSPLHF.

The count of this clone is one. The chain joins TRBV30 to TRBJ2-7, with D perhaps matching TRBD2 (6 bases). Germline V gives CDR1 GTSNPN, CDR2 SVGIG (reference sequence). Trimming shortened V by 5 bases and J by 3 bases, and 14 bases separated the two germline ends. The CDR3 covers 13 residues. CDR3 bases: TGTGCCTGGGATCGCGGGACGGACTACGAGCAGTACTTC. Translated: CAWDRGTDYEQYF.